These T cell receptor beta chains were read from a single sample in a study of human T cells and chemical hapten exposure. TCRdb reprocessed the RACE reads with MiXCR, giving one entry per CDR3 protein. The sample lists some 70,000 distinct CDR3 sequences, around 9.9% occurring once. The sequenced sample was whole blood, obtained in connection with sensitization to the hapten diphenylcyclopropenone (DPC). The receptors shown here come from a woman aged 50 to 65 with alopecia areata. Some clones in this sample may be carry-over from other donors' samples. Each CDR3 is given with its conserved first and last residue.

CASSLDLAGWRYEQYF | TRBJ2-7 | TRBV27
CASSLARKVYNSPLHF | TRBJ1-6 | TRBV7-9
CASSPGQALILSYEQYF | TRBJ2-7 | TRBV6-2/TRBV6-3
CASSRSGGADEQFF | TRBJ2-1 | TRBV11-2
CASSWLGTGELFF | TRBJ2-2 | TRBV19
CASSLASLPSEAFF | TRBJ1-1 | TRBV5-6
CASSPQGRDTEAFF | TRBJ1-1 | TRBV18
CASSQDRWTSRAPYEQYF | TRBJ2-7 | TRBV3-1
CATSVGAGIEETQYF | TRBJ2-5 | TRBV24-1
CSANGPNYGYTF | TRBJ1-2 | TRBV20-1
CASSVASGTGNSPLHF | TRBJ1-6 | TRBV9
CASSLVRGMDTEAFF | TRBJ1-1 | TRBV7-8
CASSQEAAVKNIQYF | TRBJ2-4 | TRBV4-2
CASPSGDEQYF | TRBJ2-7 | TRBV28
CASSVVGGSTDTQYF | TRBJ2-3 | TRBV9
CASSEDSPATNEKLFF | TRBJ1-4 | TRBV7-9
CSVAGRPEAYEQYF | TRBJ2-7 | TRBV29-1
CASSLGHSGSTDTQYF | TRBJ2-3 | TRBV5-1
CASSQGATYEQYF | TRBJ2-7 | TRBV7-3
CASSQARSGELFF | TRBJ2-2 | TRBV3-1
CATREENIQYF | TRBJ2-4 | TRBV10-3
CASSLATGKQETQYF | TRBJ2-5 | TRBV5-1
CSVGQSYEQYF | TRBJ2-7 | TRBV29-1
CASSDREARALSPLHF | TRBJ1-6 | TRBV18
CASSRSWAYEQYF | TRBJ2-7 | TRBV28
CASREDYSYEQYF | TRBJ2-7 | TRBV28
CASSPRGTEAFF | TRBJ1-1 | TRBV3-1
CSARTDNTGNQPQHF | TRBJ1-5 | TRBV20-1
CASSPPASRNEKLFF | TRBJ1-4 | TRBV18
CASSNGPSYYEQYF | TRBJ2-7 | TRBV19
CSVGGGTLISETQYF | TRBJ2-5 | TRBV29-1
CASSFGGPGANVLTF | TRBJ2-6 | TRBV11-3
CASRQYSNQPQHF | TRBJ1-5 | TRBV19
CASSLGGGRAVVQYF | TRBJ2-3 | TRBV7-8
CASRLAGGNNEQFF | TRBJ2-1 | TRBV3-1
CASSLRGAHEQYF | TRBJ2-7 | TRBV3-1
CASSPNPRVNTEAFF | TRBJ1-1 | TRBV5-1
CASSLNRGANTEAFF | TRBJ1-1 | TRBV27
CASSLTGTGDFTEAFF | TRBJ1-1 | TRBV18
CASSLFGTAASGIYEQYF | TRBJ2-7 | TRBV7-9
CASSNRTGGYNEQFF | TRBJ2-1 | TRBV5-5
CASSGTFDTQYF | TRBJ2-3 | TRBV9
CACDNRVPWGYTF | TRBJ1-2 | TRBV4-3
CASSPDTGSRFF | TRBJ2-1 | TRBV18
CATSWSAGQLGNNSPLHF | TRBJ1-6 | TRBV24-1
CASSVQVNEKLFF | TRBJ1-4 | TRBV9
CSVKSDRALTDTQYF | TRBJ2-3 | TRBV29-1
CASSPLSGGDTEAFF | TRBJ1-1 | TRBV18
CASSLQTSGSNEQFF | TRBJ2-1 | TRBV5-1
CASSQDPRLNIQYF | TRBJ2-4 | TRBV3-1
CASSGGGSTDTQYF | TRBJ2-3 | TRBV7-8
CASSLGTFDGNEQFF | TRBJ2-1 | TRBV11-2
CASSLGSMNTEAFF | TRBJ1-1 | TRBV5-1
CSVPGDGEQYF | TRBJ2-7 | TRBV29-1
CASGLPTPGFEGQETQYF | TRBJ2-5 | TRBV12-5
CASSLGSYPGTQYF | TRBJ2-5 | TRBV7-2
CASSLELGYEQYF | TRBJ2-7 | TRBV5-1